The sequence of this T cell receptor beta chain was determined in a study of CD8 T cells in ankylosing spondylitis. Overall study findings and caveats: The authors found the disease-linked clones to be CD8+ and relatively rare in peripheral blood.

Scientists made TCR beta libraries using quantitative 5'-RACE with molecular barcodes. TCRdb processed the 5' RACE reads anew with MiXCR; each CDR3 protein has one entry. This sample has 30,000 to 45,000 distinct CDR3 sequences, with 6% found just once. This clonotype came up many times. The antigen is not known. The material sequenced was blood, either unsorted or a sorted T cell fraction (not recorded which). This TCR derives from a male donor with ankylosing spondylitis or in good health (not recorded which).

CDR3 sequence (DNA): TGTGCCATCAGTGAAATTGGCGAGCTGTGGGACAGCCTCAACACCGGGGAGCTGTTTTTT. It translates to CAISEIGELWDSLNTGELFF. The chain has TRBV10-3 and TRBJ2-2; 7 bases are shared with TRBD1. Germline V gives CDR1 ENHRY, CDR2 SYGVKD. This CDR3 has 20 amino acids. V was pared by 3 bases and J by 2 bases, with 18 bases of the junction left unmatched.